The entry below gives a single TCR beta chain sequence along with its context. What it binds is not known. TCRdb redid the calling of the reads with MiXCR, one entry per CDR3 protein. The sample lists roughly 990,000 distinct CDR3 sequences, 30% to 40% occurring once. These data are taken from a study of T cell repertoires in cytomegalovirus infection. About the study: Recently described HLA-C-restricted plus well-studied HLA-B-restricted CMV epitopes were used.

V gave up 3 bases and J gave up 3 bases, with 11 bases separating them. Germline values: CDR1 SEHNR, CDR2 FQNEAQ (reference sequence). This CDR3 comprises 14 residues. The sample consisted of cultured CD8+ T cells from PBMCs, taken from culture after CMV antigen stimulation. The source of this sequence is a human donor in good health (CMV status not recorded). Some clones in this sample may be carry-over from other donors' samples. The chain combines TRBV7-9 with TRBJ1-2; no clear D gene. CDR3 region: CASSFSYGDYGYTF. CDR3 sequence (DNA): TGTGCCAGCAGCTTCTCGTACGGGGACTATGGCTACACCTTC. Variable domain in full (rest from reference TRBV7-9 and TRBJ1-2): DTGVSQNPRHKITKRGQNVTFRCDPISEHNRLYWYRQTLGQGPEFLTYFQNEAQLEKSRLLSDRFSAERPKGSFSTLEIQRTEQGDSAMYLCASSFSYGDYGYTFGSGTRLTVV.